These 16 T cell receptor beta chains were sequenced from one sample in a study of T cell changes during pregnancy in multiple sclerosis. Clones were sequenced by immunoSEQ multiplex PCR, and TCRdb holds only the in-frame ones, with some missing. Of fewer than 35,000 clones detected, approximately 94% appear once; the ten largest clones hold around 0.42%. Specimen: CD4+ T cells from peripheral blood mononuclear cells, collected in the second trimester of pregnancy. Receptors originate from a female donor with multiple sclerosis, enrolled in a pregnancy study.

V is TRBV6-6 and J is TRBJ1-1; 8 bases are a match to TRBD1. The CDR3 runs 15 residues. J lost 5 bases, V lost 7 bases, and 12 bases had no gene match. From germline, CDR1 is MNHNY and CDR2 SVGAGI (reference sequence). CDR3 coding DNA: TGTGCCAGCACCTCACCGGACAGGGCAACTACTGAAGCTTTCTTT. Translated, it gives CASTSPDRATTEAFF.

This chain joins TRBV20-1 and TRBJ2-7; D is unresolved. Germline V gives CDR1 DFQATT, CDR2 SNEGSKA (reference sequence). V lost 1 base and J lost 7, with 8 bases in between. The CDR3 is made up of 11 amino acids. In DNA form, the CDR3 reads TGCAGTGCTAGAGGGTCCGGGGAGCAGTACTTC. Amino acids: CSARGSGEQYF.

The chain employs TRBV30 and TRBJ2-4, with D possibly being TRBD1 (6 bases). This CDR3 spans 16 amino acids. V was shortened by 0 bases and J by 1 base, with 13 bases between the two germline ends. Germline-derived CDR1 and CDR2 are GTSNPN and SVGIG (reference sequence). CDR3 amino acids: CAWSVGAQGAKNIQYF. CDR3 DNA sequence: TGTGCCTGGAGTGTAGGAGCCCAGGGGGCCAAAAACATTCAGTACTTC.

The CDR3 region is CASSLWRGTEAFF. The DNA of the CDR3 is TGTGCCAGCAGCCTCTGGCGGGGCACTGAAGCTTTCTTT. The rearrangement joins TRBV11-2 to TRBJ1-1; D gene ambiguous. The CDR3 is made up of 13 amino acids. Looked up from germline, CDR1 is SGHAT and CDR2 is FQNNGV. The germline V and J ends were trimmed by 5 bases and 4 bases, with 11 bases remaining between them.

The rearrangement links TRBV7-2 to TRBJ2-7; D is unclear. V dropped 2 bases and J dropped 0 bases, with 8 bases sitting between them. The germline CDR1 and CDR2 sequences are SGHTA and FQGNSA. The CDR3 totals 14 residues. The CDR3: CASSLTRSSYEQYF. CDR3 sequence (DNA): TGTGCCAGCAGCTTAACGCGGAGCTCCTACGAGCAGTACTTC.

The chain carries TRBV10-2 and TRBJ2-7; D might be TRBD2 (6 bases). This CDR3 comprises 15 residues. The V and J ends lost 6 bases and 0 bases respectively, with 15 bases between them. Germline V CDR1 and CDR2: WSHSY, SAAADI. The CDR3 DNA follows: TGCGCCAGCAGGTCCTTTAGCGGTAGCTCCTACGAGCAGTACTTC. Its translation is CASRSFSGSSYEQYF.

The chain is built from TRBV30 and TRBJ1-5, with 9 bases identical to TRBD1. V shed 1 base, J shed 8 bases, and the junction held 6 bases outside the gene matches. In germline, CDR1 is GTSNPN, CDR2 SVGIG (reference sequence). CDR3 size: 14 residues. CDR3 residues: CAWSANRGREPQHF. DNA of the CDR3: TGTGCCTGGAGTGCCAACAGGGGGCGAGAGCCCCAGCATTTT.

The chain uses TRBV28 and TRBJ2-2, with D hard to call. This CDR3 is built from 15 residues. Germline V CDR1 and CDR2: MDHEN, SYDVKM. Trimming cost V 6 bases and J 3 bases, with 14 bases left between them. CDR3 protein: CASSFRVAYTGELFF. CDR3 DNA sequence: TGTGCCAGCAGCTTTCGGGTGGCGTACACCGGGGAGCTGTTTTTT.

The rearrangement uses TRBV21-1 and TRBJ2-7; the table's D call of TRBD1 was not tested on the DNA. TRBV21-1 is a documented pseudogene. The CDR3 runs 15 residues. The CDR3 DNA reads TGTGCCAGCAGCAAATCCCCACATGCAGCCTACGAGCAGTACTTC. Translation: CASSKSPHAAYEQYF.

This chain connects TRBV21-1 to TRBJ1-2. TRBV21-1 is designated a pseudogene. The CDR3 loop spans 14 amino acids. Here the CDR3 DNA reads TGTGCCAGCAGCAAAGGGGAGAGATTCTCTGGCTACACCTTC. Protein sequence: CASSKGERFSGYTF.

CDR3 sequence (DNA): TGTGCCACCAGTCACAGGGCTGGGGCCAACGTCCTGACTTTC. Translating it yields CATSHRAGANVLTF. The chain uses TRBV15 and TRBJ2-6; possibly TRBD1 for D (6 bases). The CDR3 extends over 14 amino acids. Trimming removed 6 bases from V and 2 bases from J, with 8 bases in between. The germline CDR1 and CDR2 sequences are LNHNV and YYDKDF (reference sequence). Looking up the rest from reference TRBV15 and TRBJ2-6 gives the full variable domain: DAMVIQNPRYQVTQFGKPVTLSCSQTLNHNVMYWYQQKSSQAPKLLFHYYDKDFNNEADTPDNFQSRRPNTSFCFLDIRSPGLGDTAMYLCATSHRAGANVLTFGAGSRLTVL.

The V call is TRBV4-2, the J call TRBJ2-5; the match to TRBD2 covers 10 bases. V gave up 3 bases and J gave up 2 bases; unmatched junction bases: 9. This CDR3 spans 17 amino acids. The germline V gene encodes CDR1 LGHNA and CDR2 YNFKEQ. CDR3 region: CASSHGTSGKGQETQYF. DNA of the CDR3: TGTGCCAGCAGCCATGGAACTAGCGGGAAAGGGCAAGAGACCCAGTACTTC.

The gene calls are TRBV4-1 and TRBJ1-5; TRBD1 matches at 8 bases. This CDR3 has 16 residues. The germline V gene encodes CDR1 MGHRA and CDR2 YSYEKL. Losses at the gene ends were 5 bases for V and 1 base for J; bases not matched to a gene: 7. DNA of the CDR3: TGCGCCAGCAGCGAGCAGGGGGCAACAAGCAATCAGCCCCAGCATTTT. It yields the protein CASSEQGATSNQPQHF.

To note about this clone: Compared with germline, one end of the junction differs, possibly owing to a read error. The J gene is TRBJ2-7, the V gene TRBV5-5, with 11 positions matching TRBD2. There are 15 residues in the CDR3. CDR1 is SGHKS and CDR2 is YYEKEE in the germline V gene (reference sequence). The CDR3 nucleotides read TGTGCCAGCAGCTTGGGGGCTAGCGGGAGGTCCCCAAGTTGGTTC. Amino acid sequence: CASSLGASGRSPSWF.

This rearrangement joins TRBV7-6 to TRBJ2-7; D may be TRBD2 (5 bases). The V gene's germline CDR1 is SGHVS and CDR2 FNYEAQ. V shed 2 bases and J shed 3 bases, with 14 bases lying between them. CDR3 size: 15 residues. The CDR3 loop is CASSLNPGGNYEQYF. The CDR3 coding sequence is TGTGCCAGCAGCTTAAATCCAGGAGGTAACTACGAGCAGTACTTC.

The genes are TRBV6-1 and TRBJ1-1; weak D call: TRBD1 (6 bases). V was shortened by 6 bases and J by 6 bases, with 20 bases between the two germline ends. CDR3 size: 15 residues. In germline, CDR1 is MNHNS, CDR2 SASEGT. The CDR3 sequence is CASRGAGAGESEAFF. CDR3 in DNA: TGTGCCAGCAGGGGGGCGGGGGCAGGGGAATCTGAAGCTTTCTTT.